A single sample is the source of the 25 T cell receptor beta chains below, sequenced in a study of cytomegalovirus exposure and HLA in healthy donors. The PCR ran on 60 Vbeta and 13 Jbeta primers. Sequenced by immunoSEQ multiplex PCR; TCRdb stores in-frame clones only, minus some. The sample consists of some 190,000 clones, 75% to 80% of them appearing once. Sequenced input: PBMCs. These receptor sequences come from a woman aged 25 to 45 in good health and CMV-seropositive.

V gene TRBV2 combines with J gene TRBJ2-7, with 8 bases fitting TRBD1. The ends lost 3 bases at V and 5 bases at J; junction bases unmatched: 0. CDR1 is SNHLY, CDR2 FYNNEI, per germline. The CDR3 consists of 12 residues. The CDR3 coding sequence is TGTGCCAGCAGTGACAGGGGGCACGAGCAGTACTTC. Translation: CASSDRGHEQYF.

J is TRBJ2-3 and V is TRBV7-2; D may be TRBD2 (5 bases). The CDR3 has 17 amino acids. Germline-derived CDR1 and CDR2 are SGHTA and FQGNSA. The germline V and J ends were trimmed by 3 bases and 5 bases, with 21 bases remaining between them. This CDR3 is CASSFRWRWAGGDTQYF. The DNA of the CDR3 is TGTGCCAGCAGCTTTCGGTGGCGCTGGGCAGGAGGAGATACGCAGTATTTT.

The V and J genes are TRBV14 and TRBJ1-3; D ambiguous. From germline, CDR1 is SGHDN and CDR2 FVKESK. The CDR3 totals 14 residues. Deletions cut 3 bases from V and 0 bases from J, with 6 bases between. In DNA, the CDR3 is TGTGCCAGCAGCCACCTTAGCTCTGGAAACACCATATATTTT. Encoded protein: CASSHLSSGNTIYF.

V is TRBV2 and J is TRBJ2-6; D may be TRBD2 (5 bases). The germline V and J ends were trimmed by 6 bases and 0 bases, with 9 bases remaining between them. This CDR3 is built from 15 residues. Germline CDR1 reads SNHLY; CDR2 reads FYNNEI. The chain's CDR3 is CASRTTTSGANVLTF. CDR3 DNA sequence: TGTGCCAGCAGGACTACAACCTCTGGGGCCAACGTCCTGACTTTC.

V gene TRBV10-1 combines with J gene TRBJ1-5; D gene unclear. V was shortened by 9 bases and J by 0 bases, with 15 bases between the two germline ends. The germline V gene has CDR1 WNHNN and CDR2 SYGVQD (reference sequence). The CDR3 has 15 residues. Written as DNA, the CDR3 is TGCGCCAGTAGTACCGGCACAGATAGCAATCAGCCCCAGCATTTT. Amino acid sequence: CASSTGTDSNQPQHF.

This chain connects TRBV7-9 to TRBJ1-6; weak D call: TRBD1 (5 bases). This CDR3 spans 16 amino acids. Trimming took 5 bases from V and 0 from J, leaving 11 bases between them. CDR1 and CDR2 from the germline V gene are SEHNR and FQNEAQ (reference sequence). CDR3 in amino acids: CASSAGRGSYNSPLHF. The CDR3 coding sequence is TGTGCCAGCAGCGCGGGAAGGGGCTCCTATAATTCACCCCTCCACTTT.

The gene calls are TRBV19 and TRBJ1-5; tentative D call: TRBD1 (5 bases). Germline assignment: CDR1 LNHDA and CDR2 SQIVND (reference sequence). Trimming took off 3 bases at V and 0 bases at J, with 9 bases between the two ends. The length of the CDR3 is 15 residues. The CDR3 loop reads CASSIAGISNQPQHF. For the CDR3, the DNA is TGTGCCAGTAGTATCGCAGGGATTAGCAATCAGCCCCAGCATTTT.

This clone was observed a few times. The CDR3 region has the DNA TGTGCCATCAGCTCTCTTTGGAAAACGGGGGAACAGCCCCAGCATTTT. It encodes CAISSLWKTGEQPQHF. This rearrangement joins TRBV10-3 to TRBJ1-5; TRBD1 might be the D (5 bases). Between the trimmed V and J ends, which lost 6 bases and 7 bases, there was a span of 22 bases. Per germline, CDR1 ENHRY and CDR2 SYGVKD. CDR3 length: 16 amino acids.

This clone was counted only a few times. The chain is built from TRBV30 and TRBJ2-6; 9 nucleotides line up with TRBD1. The length of the CDR3 is 17 residues. The germline V gene encodes CDR1 GTSNPN and CDR2 SVGIG (reference sequence). Germline trimming cut 5 bases from V and 0 bases from J; bases unmatched to any gene: 8. The CDR3 region is CAWARQGVLSGANVLTF. In DNA form, the CDR3 reads TGTGCCTGGGCCAGACAGGGGGTACTCTCTGGGGCCAACGTCCTGACTTTC. Full variable domain (outside the CDR3, taken from reference TRBV30 and TRBJ2-6): SQTIHQWPATLVQPVGSPLSLECTVEGTSNPNLYWYRQAAGRGLQLLFYSVGIGQISSEVPQNLSASRPQDRQFILSSKKLLLSDSGFYLCAWARQGVLSGANVLTFGAGSRLTVL.

The chain links TRBV9 to TRBJ2-5; possible D gene TRBD2, 6 bases. The CDR3 extends over 15 amino acids. CDR1 SGDLS and CDR2 YYNGEE come from the germline V gene. Deletions cut 0 bases from V and 6 bases from J, with 15 bases between. In nucleotides, the CDR3 is TGTGCCAGCAGCGTAGTGGGGGGTGCGGTACAGACCCAGTACTTC. Translation gives CASSVVGGAVQTQYF.

This clone has just one count. This chain joins TRBV6-1 and TRBJ1-3; TRBD1 is a possible D gene (6 bases). V was cut by 2 bases and J by 2 bases, with 13 bases left in between. The germline V gene has CDR1 MNHNS and CDR2 SASEGT. The CDR3 runs 16 residues. The CDR3 DNA is TGTGCCAGCAGTGAACTTCCAACAGGGACTGGAAACACCATATATTTT. Encoded protein: CASSELPTGTGNTIYF.

A remark on this clone: Other DNA sequences of this sample code for an identical CDR3. The chain links TRBV7-2 to TRBJ1-6, with D perhaps matching TRBD1 (5 bases). V lost 1 base to trimming and J lost 10 bases, with 11 bases between them. This CDR3 spans 14 amino acids. The germline CDR1 and CDR2 sequences are SGHTA and FQGNSA. This CDR3 reads CASSLGQGGSPLHF. Here the CDR3 DNA reads TGTGCCAGCAGCTTAGGGCAGGGAGGGTCACCCCTCCACTTT.

The CDR3 protein is CASSLARQGNYGYTF. The CDR3 DNA reads TGTGCCAGCAGCTTAGCTCGACAGGGGAACTATGGCTACACCTTC. This rearrangement joins TRBV7-9 to TRBJ1-2, with TRBD1 matching over 8 bases. The CDR3 loop spans 15 amino acids. The germline gives CDR1 SEHNR, CDR2 FQNEAQ (reference sequence). With V trimmed by 0 bases and J by 2 bases, 2 bases remained unmatched.

J is TRBJ2-1 and V is TRBV30; a weak D match, TRBD2 (7 bases). Germline assignment: CDR1 GTSNPN and CDR2 SVGIG (reference sequence). Trimming took off 0 bases at V and 6 bases at J, with 27 bases between the two ends. The CDR3 consists of 19 residues. CDR3 residues: CAWSVSWGGGSLMSNEQFF. CDR3 sequence (DNA): TGTGCCTGGAGTGTCTCCTGGGGGGGCGGGAGCCTAATGTCCAATGAGCAGTTCTTC. Variable domain in full (rest from reference TRBV30 and TRBJ2-1): SQTIHQWPATLVQPVGSPLSLECTVEGTSNPNLYWYRQAAGRGLQLLFYSVGIGQISSEVPQNLSASRPQDRQFILSSKKLLLSDSGFYLCAWSVSWGGGSLMSNEQFFGPGTRLTVL.

The chain couples TRBV5-4 to TRBJ2-2; tentatively, D is TRBD2 (6 bases). This CDR3 contains 13 residues. V was clipped by 4 bases and J by 7 bases, with 11 bases between them. Germline CDR1 SGHNT, CDR2 YYREEE (reference sequence). CDR3: CASSPPGVGELFF. CDR3 sequence (DNA): TGTGCCAGCAGCCCTCCGGGGGTCGGGGAGCTGTTTTTT.

This chain joins TRBV4-3 and TRBJ2-6; D gene unclear. CDR3 length: 16 residues. Germline CDR1 and CDR2: LGHNA and YSLEER. The ends were cut back, 0 bases at V and 0 bases at J, with 6 bases in the middle. Written as DNA, the CDR3 is TGCGCCAGCAGCCAAGACAGGTTCTCTGGGGCCAACGTCCTGACTTTC. Its translation: CASSQDRFSGANVLTF.

The chain couples TRBV28 to TRBJ2-7, with a weak D call TRBD2 (5 bases). Germline V lookup: CDR1 MDHEN, CDR2 SYDVKM. The V end lost 3 bases, the J end lost 2 bases, and 11 bases lay between the germline ends. The CDR3 contains 14 residues. The CDR3 loop reads CASSLMGVTYEQYF. For the CDR3, the DNA is TGTGCCAGCAGTTTGATGGGAGTCACCTACGAGCAGTACTTC.

The chain joins TRBV7-6 to TRBJ2-7, with D perhaps matching TRBD1 (6 bases). Germline-derived CDR1 and CDR2 are SGHVS and FNYEAQ. The CDR3 consists of 14 residues. V lost 2 bases, J lost 4 bases, and 12 bases lay in between. CDR3 loop: CASSLTGGKYEQYF. The CDR3 region has the DNA TGTGCCAGCAGCTTAACTGGGGGCAAGTACGAGCAGTACTTC. The full variable domain, in which reference TRBV7-6 and TRBJ2-7 provide the parts outside the CDR3, is GAGVSQSPRYKVTKRGQDVALRCDPISGHVSLYWYRQALGQGPEFLTYFNYEAQQDKSGLPNDRFSAERPEGSISTLTIQRTEQRDSAMYRCASSLTGGKYEQYFGPGTRLTVT.

This clone was counted once. This chain connects TRBV7-3 to TRBJ2-2, with 8 bases aligning to TRBD1. There are 14 residues in the CDR3. After removal of 5 bases from V and 4 bases from J, the junction contained 3 bases not matched to a gene. CDR1 is SGHTA and CDR2 is FQGTGA in the germline V gene. The CDR3 protein is CASSETGATGELFF. In DNA form, the CDR3 reads TGTGCCAGCAGCGAGACAGGGGCCACCGGGGAGCTGTTTTTT.

As concerns this clone: The sample contains more than one DNA sequence encoding this CDR3. The chain carries TRBV6-5 and TRBJ2-7, with 8 bases matching TRBD1. This CDR3 contains 14 residues. Germline assignment: CDR1 MNHEY and CDR2 SVGAGI. Trimming removed 2 bases from V and 3 bases from J; junction bases left unmatched: 3. The CDR3 here is CASSYGTGVYEQYF. DNA of the CDR3: TGTGCCAGCAGTTACGGGACAGGCGTCTACGAGCAGTACTTC.

The chain carries TRBV28 and TRBJ1-4, with D possibly being TRBD1 (5 bases). This CDR3 contains 14 residues. Trimming stripped 4 bases from V and 5 bases from J, with 11 bases between. Germline lookup yields CDR1 MDHEN and CDR2 SYDVKM. CDR3: CASSSPGGNEKLFF. In DNA, the CDR3 is TGTGCCAGCAGTTCCCCGGGGGGGAATGAAAAACTGTTTTTT. Complete variable domain (other parts from reference TRBV28 and TRBJ1-4): DVKVTQSSRYLVKRTGEKVFLECVQDMDHENMFWYRQDPGLGLRLIYFSYDVKMKEKGDIPEGYSVSREKKERFSLILESASTNQTSMYLCASSSPGGNEKLFFGSGTQLSVL.

This rearrangement joins TRBV29-1 to TRBJ1-1; 8 positions agree with TRBD1. The V gene's germline CDR1 is SQVTM and CDR2 ANQGSEA. V dropped 6 bases and J dropped 8; count of bases not matched to a gene: 8. This CDR3 is 12 amino acids long. CDR3 loop: CSVGRGRGEAFF. In DNA form, the CDR3 reads TGCAGCGTCGGCAGGGGGCGCGGGGAAGCTTTCTTT.

This rearrangement joins TRBV5-4 to TRBJ2-7; 8 positions match TRBD2. V dropped 3 bases and J dropped 2; count of bases not matched to a gene: 10. CDR1 is SGHNT, CDR2 YYREEE, per germline (reference sequence). This CDR3 contains 16 residues. This chain's CDR3 is CASSSTTAGEAYEQYF. The CDR3, as DNA: TGTGCCAGCAGCTCAACCACAGCGGGAGAAGCCTACGAGCAGTACTTC.

The rearrangement joins TRBV6-6 to TRBJ1-2, with 7 bases lining up with TRBD1. This CDR3 is 16 amino acids long. The germline CDR1 and CDR2 sequences are MNHNY and SVGAGI (reference sequence). V dropped 0 bases and J dropped 3; count of bases not matched to a gene: 7. CDR3 in DNA: TGTGCCAGCAGTTACTCTTACAGGGGAGGTGACTATGGCTACACCTTC. Protein product: CASSYSYRGGDYGYTF.

This chain links TRBV25-1 with TRBJ2-3; TRBD2 matches 8 bases. The ends lost 2 bases at V and 0 bases at J; junction bases unmatched: 4. This CDR3 comprises 16 residues. Looked up from germline, CDR1 is MGHDK and CDR2 is SYGVNS. The CDR3 reads CASSEGASGSTDTQYF. In DNA form, the CDR3 reads TGTGCCAGCAGTGAAGGGGCTAGCGGGAGCACAGATACGCAGTATTTT.